This TCR beta chain was found in a study of blood T cell repertoires in COVID-19. The CDR3 sequence is 16 residues long. Germline V gene sequence: CDR1 SEHNR, CDR2 FQNEAQ (reference sequence). V gave up 2 bases and J gave up 0 bases, with 13 bases separating them. Authors' data handling: It was from reference gene primer amplification that nucleated cell counts were estimated. Profiling relied on immunoSEQ multiplex PCR, and the TCRdb table lists in-frame clones only, not all of them. That table supplies the V and J calls and clone size; D and trimming were determined from the DNA. The table includes about 150,000 clones, roughly four fifths detected once.

This TCR was recovered from a human donor with acute or convalescent COVID-19. The donor label of this sample is uncertain. The V gene is TRBV7-9, the J gene TRBJ2-5; tentative D call: TRBD1 (5 bases). What was sequenced was peripheral blood. CDR3 DNA: TGTGCCAGCAGCTTAAGCCGGACACTACACCAAGAGACCCAGTACTTC. This sequence encodes CASSLSRTLHQETQYF.